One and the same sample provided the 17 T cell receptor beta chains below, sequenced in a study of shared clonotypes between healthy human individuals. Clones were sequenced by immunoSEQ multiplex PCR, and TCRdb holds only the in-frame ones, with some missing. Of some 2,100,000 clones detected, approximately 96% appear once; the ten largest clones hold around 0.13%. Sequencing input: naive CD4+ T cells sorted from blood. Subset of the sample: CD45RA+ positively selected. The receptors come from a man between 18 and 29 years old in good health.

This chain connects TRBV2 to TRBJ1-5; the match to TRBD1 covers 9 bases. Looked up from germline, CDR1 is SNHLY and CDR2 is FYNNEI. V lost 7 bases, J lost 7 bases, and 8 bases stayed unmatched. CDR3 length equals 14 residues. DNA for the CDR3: TGTGCCAGCATGGACGGACAGGGGCGCCAGCCCCAGCATTTT. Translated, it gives CASMDGQGRQPQHF.

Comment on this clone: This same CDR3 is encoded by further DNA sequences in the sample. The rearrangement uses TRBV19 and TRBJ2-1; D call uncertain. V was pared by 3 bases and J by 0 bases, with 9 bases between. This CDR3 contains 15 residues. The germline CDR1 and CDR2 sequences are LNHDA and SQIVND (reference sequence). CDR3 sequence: CASSIGRSSYNEQFF. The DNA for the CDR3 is TGTGCCAGTAGTATCGGACGGAGCTCCTACAATGAGCAGTTCTTC.

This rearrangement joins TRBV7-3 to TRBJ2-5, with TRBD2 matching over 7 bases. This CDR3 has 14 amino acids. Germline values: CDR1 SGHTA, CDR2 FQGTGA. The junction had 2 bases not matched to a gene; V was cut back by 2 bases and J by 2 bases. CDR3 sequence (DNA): TGTGCCAGCAGCTTAGAGGGAGGGCAAGAGACCCAGTACTTC. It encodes CASSLEGGQETQYF.

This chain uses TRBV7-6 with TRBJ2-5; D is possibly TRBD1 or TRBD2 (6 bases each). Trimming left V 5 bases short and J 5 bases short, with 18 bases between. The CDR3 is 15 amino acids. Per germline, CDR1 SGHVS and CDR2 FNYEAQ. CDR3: CASSPAGGGQETQYF. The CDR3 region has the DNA TGTGCCAGCAGCCCAGCGGGTGGGGGGCAGGAGACCCAGTACTTC.

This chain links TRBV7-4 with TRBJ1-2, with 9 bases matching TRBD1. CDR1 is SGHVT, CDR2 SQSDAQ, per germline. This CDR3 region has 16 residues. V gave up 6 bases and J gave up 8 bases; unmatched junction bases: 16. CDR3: CASSLLTGGHLRGYTF. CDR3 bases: TGTGCCAGCAGTTTATTGACAGGGGGACACCTAAGGGGCTACACCTTC. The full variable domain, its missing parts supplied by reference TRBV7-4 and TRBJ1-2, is GAGVSQSPRYKVAKRGRDVALRCDSISGHVTLYWYRQTLGQGSEVLTYSQSDAQRDKSGRPSGRFSAERPERSVSTLKIQRTEQGDSAVYLCASSLLTGGHLRGYTFGSGTRLTVV.

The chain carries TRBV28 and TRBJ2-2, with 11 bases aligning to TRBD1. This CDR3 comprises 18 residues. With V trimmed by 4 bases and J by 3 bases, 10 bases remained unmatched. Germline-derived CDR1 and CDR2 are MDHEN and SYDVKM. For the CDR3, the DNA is TGTGCCAGCAGTTCATATATCCAGGACAGGGGGCACACCGGGGAGCTGTTTTTT. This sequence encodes CASSSYIQDRGHTGELFF.

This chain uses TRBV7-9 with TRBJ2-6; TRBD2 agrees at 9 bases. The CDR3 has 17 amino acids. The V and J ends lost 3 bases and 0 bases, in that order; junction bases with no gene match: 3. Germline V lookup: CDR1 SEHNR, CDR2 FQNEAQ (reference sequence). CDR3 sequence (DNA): TGTGCCAGCAGCTTCGGGACTAGCAGCTCTGGGGCCAACGTCCTGACTTTC. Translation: CASSFGTSSSGANVLTF.

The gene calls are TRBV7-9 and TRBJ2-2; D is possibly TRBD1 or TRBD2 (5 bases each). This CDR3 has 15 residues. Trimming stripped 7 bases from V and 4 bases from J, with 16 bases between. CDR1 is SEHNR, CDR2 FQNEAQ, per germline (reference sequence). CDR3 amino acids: CASTRPGPTTGELFF. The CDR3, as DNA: TGTGCCAGCACCCGACCGGGGCCCACCACCGGGGAGCTGTTTTTT.

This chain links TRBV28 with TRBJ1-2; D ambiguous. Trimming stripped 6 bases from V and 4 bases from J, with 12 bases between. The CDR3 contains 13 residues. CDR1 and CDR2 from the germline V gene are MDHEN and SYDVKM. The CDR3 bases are TGTGCCAGCAGCGGCGGGAGGGTCTATGGCTACACCTTC. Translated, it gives CASSGGRVYGYTF.

The CDR3 nucleotides read TGTGCCAGTAGGGCTGAAGGACGGTCCCAGGGGCTAAAGGGCTACACCTTC. This sequence encodes CASRAEGRSQGLKGYTF. The genes are TRBV19 and TRBJ1-2; D perhaps matches TRBD1 (6 bases). The V end lost 6 bases, the J end lost 8 bases, and 28 bases lay between the germline ends. The CDR3 covers 17 residues. Germline V gives CDR1 LNHDA, CDR2 SQIVND (reference sequence).

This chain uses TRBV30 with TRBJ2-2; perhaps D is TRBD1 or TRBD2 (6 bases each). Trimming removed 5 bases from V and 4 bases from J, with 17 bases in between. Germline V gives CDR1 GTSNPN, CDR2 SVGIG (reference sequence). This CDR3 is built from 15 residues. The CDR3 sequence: CAWRGHRVGTGELFF. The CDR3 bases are TGTGCCTGGCGGGGGCACAGGGTGGGCACCGGGGAGCTGTTTTTT.

This chain's CDR3 is CASSQGLAGVLTGELFF. The CDR3 DNA reads TGCGCCAGCAGCCAGGGACTAGCGGGAGTTCTAACCGGGGAGCTGTTTTTT. The chain has TRBV4-1 and TRBJ2-2; 14 nucleotides align to TRBD2. The CDR3 length is 17 residues. Germline lookup yields CDR1 MGHRA and CDR2 YSYEKL. With V trimmed by 3 bases and J by 5 bases, 5 bases remained unmatched.

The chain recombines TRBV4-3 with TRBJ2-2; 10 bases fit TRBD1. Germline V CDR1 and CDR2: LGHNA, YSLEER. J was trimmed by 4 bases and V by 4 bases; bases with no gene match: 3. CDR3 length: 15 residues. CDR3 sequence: CASSPDRGRTGELFF. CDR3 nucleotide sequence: TGCGCCAGCAGCCCCGACAGGGGGCGCACCGGGGAGCTGTTTTTT.

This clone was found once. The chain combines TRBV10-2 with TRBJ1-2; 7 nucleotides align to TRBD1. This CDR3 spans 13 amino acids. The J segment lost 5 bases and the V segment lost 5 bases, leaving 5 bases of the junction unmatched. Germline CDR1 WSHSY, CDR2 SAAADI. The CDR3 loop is CASSRGGGYGYTF. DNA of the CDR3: TGCGCCAGCAGTCGAGGGGGCGGGTATGGCTACACCTTC.

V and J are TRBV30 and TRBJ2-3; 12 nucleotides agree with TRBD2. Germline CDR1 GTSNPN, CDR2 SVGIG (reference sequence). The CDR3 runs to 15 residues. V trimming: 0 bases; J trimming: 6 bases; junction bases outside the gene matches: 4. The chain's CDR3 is CAWSVMGTSGDTQYF. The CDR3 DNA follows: TGTGCCTGGAGTGTAATGGGGACTAGCGGGGATACGCAGTATTTT.

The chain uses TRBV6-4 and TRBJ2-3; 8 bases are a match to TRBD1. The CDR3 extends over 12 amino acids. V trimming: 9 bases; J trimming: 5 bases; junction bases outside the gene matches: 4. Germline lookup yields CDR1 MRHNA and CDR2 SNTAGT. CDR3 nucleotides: TGTGCCAGGCAGGGGGCAATAGATACGCAGTATTTT. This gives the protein CARQGAIDTQYF.

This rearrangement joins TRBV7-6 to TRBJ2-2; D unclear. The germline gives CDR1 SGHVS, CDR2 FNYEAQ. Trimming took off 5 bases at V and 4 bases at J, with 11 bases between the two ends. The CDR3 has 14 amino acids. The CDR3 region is CASSPRGVTGELFF. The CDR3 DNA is TGTGCCAGCAGCCCTAGAGGAGTCACCGGGGAGCTGTTTTTT.